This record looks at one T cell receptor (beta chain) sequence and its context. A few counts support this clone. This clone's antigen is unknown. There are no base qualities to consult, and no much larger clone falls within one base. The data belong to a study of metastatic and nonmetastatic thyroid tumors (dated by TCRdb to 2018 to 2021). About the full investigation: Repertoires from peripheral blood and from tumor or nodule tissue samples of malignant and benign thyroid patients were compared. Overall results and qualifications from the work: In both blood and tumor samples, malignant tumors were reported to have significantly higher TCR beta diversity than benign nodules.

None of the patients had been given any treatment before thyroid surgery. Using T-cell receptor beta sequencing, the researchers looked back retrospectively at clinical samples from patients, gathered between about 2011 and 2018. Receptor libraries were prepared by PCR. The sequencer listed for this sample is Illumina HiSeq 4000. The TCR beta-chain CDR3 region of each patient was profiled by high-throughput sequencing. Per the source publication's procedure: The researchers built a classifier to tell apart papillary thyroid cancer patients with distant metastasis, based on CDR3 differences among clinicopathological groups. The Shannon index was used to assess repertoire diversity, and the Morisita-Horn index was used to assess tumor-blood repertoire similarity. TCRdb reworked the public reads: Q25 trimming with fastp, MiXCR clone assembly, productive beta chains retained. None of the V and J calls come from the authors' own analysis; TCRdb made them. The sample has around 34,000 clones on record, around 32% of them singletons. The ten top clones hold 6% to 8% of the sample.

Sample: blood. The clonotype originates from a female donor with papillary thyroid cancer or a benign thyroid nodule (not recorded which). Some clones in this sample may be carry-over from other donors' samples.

The sequenced DNA is TGTGCCAGCAGTGGACAGGGGGCAGGGGGCTACACCTTC. This codes for CASSGQGAGGYTF. This receptor chain uses TRBV27 and TRBJ1-2, with 11 bases matching TRBD1. Trimming takes 5 bases off V and 8 bases off J; junction bases not matched to a gene: 4. The germline V gene (reference sequence) supplies CDR1 MNHEY and CDR2 SMNVEV. Including the terminal cysteine and phenylalanine, the CDR3 comprises 13 residues. The CDR3 DNA has 39 bases and is translated from base 1.